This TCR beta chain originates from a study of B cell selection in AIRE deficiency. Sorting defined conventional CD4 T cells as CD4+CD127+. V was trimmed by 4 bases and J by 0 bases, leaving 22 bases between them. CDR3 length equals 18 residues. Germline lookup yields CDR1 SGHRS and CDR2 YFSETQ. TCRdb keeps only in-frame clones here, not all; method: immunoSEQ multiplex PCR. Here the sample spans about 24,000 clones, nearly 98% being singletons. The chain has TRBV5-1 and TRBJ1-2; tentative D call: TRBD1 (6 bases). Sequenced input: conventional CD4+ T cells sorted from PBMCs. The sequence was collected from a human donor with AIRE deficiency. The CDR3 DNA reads TGCGCCAGCAGCCTGGGGCCCACCGGGACAACAACTAACTATGGCTACACCTTC. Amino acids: CASSLGPTGTTTNYGYTF.